This is a list of T cell receptor beta chains from one sample in a study of CD8 T cells in Susac syndrome. TCRdb ran MiXCR on the immunoSEQ multiplex PCR reads and lists one entry per CDR3 protein. This sample carries tens of thousands of distinct CDR3 sequences, 93% of them seen once, and the ten largest clones take 0.63%. The sequencing input was CD8+ T cells from PBMCs. All receptors derive from a human donor with Susac syndrome. CDR3s include the opening cysteine and the closing phenylalanine or tryptophan. Each record gives: clone size, V gene, J gene, D gene, CDR3 DNA, CDR3 protein. D genes are given only for firm matches. Some rows have no size entry. The others give once, few or many, or a class for an expanded clone.

.	TRBV20-1	TRBJ2-3	TRBD2	TGCAGTGCTTGGATTTCCGGGACCACTAGCGGGGGTCAGGTTACGCAGTATTTT	CSAWISGTTSGGQVTQYF
.	TRBV6-1	TRBJ2-1	.	TGTGCCAGCATCAAGAATCGGGGGGCACCCTACAATGAGCAGTTCTTC	CASIKNRGAPYNEQFF
.	TRBV6-1	TRBJ1-3	TRBD1	TGTGCCAGCAGTCCGACGAAGGCGGGACAGGGTGGAAACACCATATATTTT	CASSPTKAGQGGNTIYF
.	TRBV7-2	TRBJ2-2	.	TGTGCCAGCAGCTTAGTTTCCTGGTCCGGGGAGCTGTTTTTT	CASSLVSWSGELFF
.	TRBV28	TRBJ2-7	.	TGTGCCAGCAGGTTGCAGGGGATTTCCTACGAGCAGTACTTC	CASRLQGISYEQYF
.	TRBV21-1	TRBJ1-1	.	TGTGCCAGCAGCAGTTTGGAGACAGGGACCCATGACACTGAAGCTTTCTTT	CASSSLETGTHDTEAFF
.	TRBV11-2	TRBJ2-7	.	TGTGCCAGCAGCTTAGAGGAAGGGGGCTCCTACGAGCAGTACTTC	CASSLEEGGSYEQYF
.	TRBV28	TRBJ2-7	.	TGTGCCAGCACCACGGGTCCTTCCTACGTGGAGCAGTACTTC	CASTTGPSYVEQYF
.	TRBV5-6	TRBJ2-1	.	TGTGCCAGCAGCTTGGGGGTCAATGAGCAGTTCTTC	CASSLGVNEQFF
.	TRBV6-6	TRBJ2-1	.	TGTGCCAGCAAATGGGGGAACACCTACAATGAGCAGTTCTTC	CASKWGNTYNEQFF
.	TRBV4-1	TRBJ1-6	TRBD1	TGCGCCACATCCGAACCGGGACAGGGAAGTTCACCCCTCCACTTT	CATSEPGQGSSPLHF
.	TRBV28	TRBJ1-5	TRBD1	TGTGCCAGCAGTTTCAGTGACAGGGGGAATCAGCCCCAGCATTTT	CASSFSDRGNQPQHF
.	TRBV28	TRBJ2-7	.	TGTGCCAGCAGTTTGCCATACTACGAGCAGTACTTC	CASSLPYYEQYF
.	TRBV6-2/TRBV6-3	TRBJ2-7	.	TGTGCCAGCAGTTACTTGGGTCCAGGGTCGGTGGAGCAGTACTTC	CASSYLGPGSVEQYF
.	TRBV6-4	TRBJ2-3	TRBD2	TGTGCCAGCGGCCGCGGGGGAGACACAGATACGCAGTATTTT	CASGRGGDTDTQYF
.	TRBV7-8	TRBJ2-7	TRBD1	TGTGCCAGCAGCACGTCGGGACAGTTCTACGAGCAGTACTTC	CASSTSGQFYEQYF
.	TRBV6-5	TRBJ1-6	.	TGTGCCAGCAGTTACCAGGGACGGCCCAGCTCCTATAATTCACCCCTCCACTTT	CASSYQGRPSSYNSPLHF
.	TRBV28	TRBJ1-6	TRBD1	TGTGCCAGCACCTCCTATTTGGACAGGGCTGCTTCACCCCTCCACTTT	CASTSYLDRAASPLHF
.	TRBV12-3/TRBV12-4	TRBJ2-2	.	TGTGCCAGCAGTTTAAAGAATGGCAGGGAAGCCGGGGAGCTGTTTTTT	CASSLKNGREAGELFF
.	TRBV3-1	TRBJ2-7	.	TGTGCCAGCAGCCAGTCAGCCCTCTACGAGCAGTACTTC	CASSQSALYEQYF
.	TRBV28	TRBJ1-4	.	TGTGCCAGCATACAGGGAGTTAGTGAAAAACTGTTTTTT	CASIQGVSEKLFF
.	TRBV5-7	TRBJ2-6	.	TGTGCCAGCAATCATGATCTTGGCGTACAAAGTCGGGCCAACGTCCTGACTTTC	CASNHDLGVQSRANVLTF
.	TRBV5-8	TRBJ2-3	TRBD1	TGTGCCAGCAGCCCCGGGACAGCGGACACAGATACGCAGTATTTT	CASSPGTADTDTQYF
.	TRBV27	TRBJ2-1	.	TGTGCCAGCAGCCCATTGACAGGCTCCTACAATGAGCAGTTCTTC	CASSPLTGSYNEQFF
.	TRBV11-2	TRBJ2-1	TRBD2	TGTGCCAGCAGCTTTTGGTCGGGACTAGCGGGGGGCTTTTACAATGAGCAGTTCTTC	CASSFWSGLAGGFYNEQFF
.	TRBV9	TRBJ2-7	.	TGTGCCAGCAGCGCCGACGGCGGCAACGAGCAGTACTTC	CASSADGGNEQYF
.	TRBV12-3/TRBV12-4	TRBJ2-4	.	TGTGCCAGCACTTCCCCCTCCCCTCAGGGTCACATTCAGTACTTC	CASTSPSPQGHIQYF
.	TRBV7-2	TRBJ2-5	TRBD1	TGTGCCAGCAAGCTTATAACAGGGGGCAAGGAGACCCAGTACTTC	CASKLITGGKETQYF
few	TRBV7-9	TRBJ1-5	.	TGTGCCAGCAGCTTAGGGAGCGGCAATCAGCCCCAGCATTTT	CASSLGSGNQPQHF
.	TRBV20-1	TRBJ2-2	.	TGCAGTGCTAGTAACAGGGCTTCGGCCGGGGAGCTGTTTTTT	CSASNRASAGELFF
.	TRBV6-6	TRBJ1-2	.	TGTGCCAGCAACTCGGGAGGTGGCTACACCTTC	CASNSGGGYTF
.	TRBV9	TRBJ2-2	TRBD1	TGTGCCAGCAGCGTAACCCTGGACAGGGCGAACACCGGGGAGCTGTTTTTT	CASSVTLDRANTGELFF
.	TRBV6-2/TRBV6-3	TRBJ2-1	TRBD2	TGTGCCAGCAGTTACTCGAGGTTTCCCTCAGGGAGGGCCCCTAAGTTTTACAATGAGCAGTTCTTC	CASSYSRFPSGRAPKFYNEQFF
.	TRBV9	TRBJ1-1	.	TGTGCCAGCAGCGTAAAGAAGGACGGATTGAGCACTGAAGCTTTCTTT	CASSVKKDGLSTEAFF
.	TRBV4-1	TRBJ2-7	TRBD2	TGCGCCAGCAGCCAAGTCCTAGCGGGGGGGAACTACGAGCAGTACTTC	CASSQVLAGGNYEQYF
.	TRBV20-1	TRBJ2-7	TRBD1	TGCAGTGCTGGGATACAGGGGAGCAACGTCTTCGAGCAGTACTTC	CSAGIQGSNVFEQYF
.	TRBV27	TRBJ2-1	.	TGTGCCAGCAGTCCCCTAGGCAATGAGCAGTTCTTC	CASSPLGNEQFF
.	TRBV6-4	TRBJ2-2	.	TGTGCCAGCAGTGACTCGGGGCCCGGGGAGCTGTTTTTT	CASSDSGPGELFF
.	TRBV13	TRBJ2-1	TRBD1	TGTGCCAGCAGCTTACCTTTGGGGACAGGGAGTGAGCAGTTCTTC	CASSLPLGTGSEQFF
.	TRBV5-6	TRBJ2-3	.	TGTGCCAGCAGCGAGGACAACCCAGGGGATACGCAGTATTTT	CASSEDNPGDTQYF
.	TRBV5-1	TRBJ2-1	TRBD2	TGCGCCAGCAGCTCTCTAGCGGGGGTGAATGAGCAGTTCTTC	CASSSLAGVNEQFF
.	TRBV7-2	TRBJ2-1	.	TGTGCCAGCAGCCCACGGTTGGGGGGTGTCTACAATGAGCAGTTCTTC	CASSPRLGGVYNEQFF